This T cell receptor (beta chain) originates from a study of blood T cell repertoires in COVID-19. Symptom resolution, clearance, or two negative PCRs marked donors in Cohort 3 as recovered. Between the trimmed V and J ends, which lost 10 bases and 8 bases, there was a span of 14 bases. The CDR3 runs 11 residues. Some clones are missing from TCRdb's copy, which holds only in-frame ones; the method was immunoSEQ multiplex PCR. The sample shows roughly 380,000 clones, 80% to 90% of them seen only once. The clonotype originates from a man younger than 45 who had recovered from COVID-19. V gene TRBV12-3 or TRBV12-4 combines with J gene TRBJ1-2; D is undetermined. Material: PBMCs or T cells enriched from blood (not recorded which). CDR3 sequence reads: CATTEFGGYTF. The CDR3 DNA follows: TGTGCCACAACAGAATTTGGGGGCTACACCTTC.